This T cell receptor (beta chain) was identified during a study of T cell responses to AZD1222 COVID-19 vaccine. Study results and caveats: Seropositive status at baseline applied to only a handful of AZD1222 recipients.

Method: immunoSEQ multiplex PCR; TCRdb's copy keeps in-frame clones and lacks some. The table has roughly 120,000 clones, approximately 84% seen once. Per germline, CDR1 PRHDT and CDR2 FYEKMQ (reference sequence). The V and J ends lost 4 bases and 7 bases, in that order; junction bases with no gene match: 5. This CDR3 region has 15 residues. This clone has only a few counts. As yet, its antigen is unknown. Sequenced here: peripheral blood, sampled on day 0 of AZD1222 vaccination. The clonotype comes from an adult in good health. The V and J genes are TRBV13 and TRBJ1-6; TRBD1 agrees at 9 bases. In nucleotides, the CDR3 is TGTGCCAGCAGCTCCTACAGGGGGCCAAATTCACCCCTCCACTTT. It encodes CASSSYRGPNSPLHF. Full variable domain (missing parts from reference TRBV13 and TRBJ1-6): AAGVIQSPRHLIKEKRETATLKCYPIPRHDTVYWYQQGPGQDPQFLISFYEKMQSDKGSIPDRFSAQQFSDYHSELNMSSLELGDSALYFCASSSYRGPNSPLHFGNGTRLTVT.